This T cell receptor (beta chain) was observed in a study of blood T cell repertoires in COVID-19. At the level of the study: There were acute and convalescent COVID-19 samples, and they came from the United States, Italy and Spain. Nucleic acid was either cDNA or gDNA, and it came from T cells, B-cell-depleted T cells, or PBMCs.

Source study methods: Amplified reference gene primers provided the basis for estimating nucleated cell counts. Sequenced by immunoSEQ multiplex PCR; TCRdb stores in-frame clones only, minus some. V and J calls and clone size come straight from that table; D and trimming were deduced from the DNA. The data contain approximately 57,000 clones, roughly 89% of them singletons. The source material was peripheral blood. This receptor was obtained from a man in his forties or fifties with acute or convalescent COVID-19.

The CDR3 region is CASSADSTGQFF. The DNA for the CDR3 is TGTGCCAGCAGCGCCGACAGTACAGGGCAGTTCTTC. V usage is TRBV5-6 and J usage is TRBJ2-1; D may be TRBD1 (5 bases). V lost 4 bases and J lost 12, with 14 bases in between. The CDR3 has 12 amino acids. Germline lookup yields CDR1 SGHDT and CDR2 YYEEEE.